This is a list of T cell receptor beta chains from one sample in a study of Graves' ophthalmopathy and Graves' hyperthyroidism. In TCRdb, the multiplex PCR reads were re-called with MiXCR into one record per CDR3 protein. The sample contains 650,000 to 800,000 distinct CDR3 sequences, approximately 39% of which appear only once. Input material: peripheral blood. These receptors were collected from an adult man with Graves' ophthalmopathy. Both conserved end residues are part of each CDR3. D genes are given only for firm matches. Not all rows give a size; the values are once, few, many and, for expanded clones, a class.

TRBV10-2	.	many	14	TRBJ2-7	TGCGCCAGCAGTGAGTCGGTCCACTCCTACGAGCAGTACTTC	CASSESVHSYEQYF
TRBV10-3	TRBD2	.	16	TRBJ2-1	TGTGCCATCAGTGAGTTTCCTAGCGGGAGTTCCGATGAGCAGTTCTTC	CAISEFPSGSSDEQFF
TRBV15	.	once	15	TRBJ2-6	TGTGCCACCAGCAGTACTAGTGCTGGGGCCAACGTCCTGACTTTC	CATSSTSAGANVLTF
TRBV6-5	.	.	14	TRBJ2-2	TGTGCCAGCAGTTCGACAAAGAGGGGCGGGGAGCTGTTTTTT	CASSSTKRGGELFF
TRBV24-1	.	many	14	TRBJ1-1	TGTGCCACCAGTGTGGGAGGGGGGAACACTGAAGCTTTCTTT	CATSVGGGNTEAFF
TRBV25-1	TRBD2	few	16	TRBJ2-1	TGTGCCAGCAGTGAATGGATAAGCGGGGGGGCTGTAGAGCAGTTCTTC	CASSEWISGGAVEQFF
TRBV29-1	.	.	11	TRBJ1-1	TGCAGGCAATTGTCAGGGAGTGAAGCTTTCTTT	CRQLSGSEAFF
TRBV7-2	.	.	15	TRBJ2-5	TGTGCCAGCAGCTTAGGTCTGGCGCGCCAAGAGACCCAGTACTTC	CASSLGLARQETQYF
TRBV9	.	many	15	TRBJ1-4	TGTGCCAGCAGCGTAGCGGCAGGGCTGCTTGAAAAACTGTTTTTT	CASSVAAGLLEKLFF
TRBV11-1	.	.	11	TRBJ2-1	TGTGCCAGCAGCTTCGGGAATGAGCAGTTCTTC	CASSFGNEQFF
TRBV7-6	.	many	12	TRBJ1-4	TGTGCCAGCAGCTTGGGAGATGAAAAACTGTTTTTT	CASSLGDEKLFF
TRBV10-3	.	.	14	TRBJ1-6	TGTGCCATCAAAGGGCCGGGGAGAAATTCACCCCTCCACTTT	CAIKGPGRNSPLHF
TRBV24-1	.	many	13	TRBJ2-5	TGTGCCACCAGTGATCCGGCCCCGTCTACCCAGTACTTC	CATSDPAPSTQYF
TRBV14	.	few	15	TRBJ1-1	TGTGCCAGCAGCCAAACAGCTCCGGGGAACGCTGAAGCTTTCTTT	CASSQTAPGNAEAFF
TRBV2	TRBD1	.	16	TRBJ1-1	TGTGCCAGCTCGCCGGGGACAGGGGTAATGAACACTGAAGCTTTCTTT	CASSPGTGVMNTEAFF
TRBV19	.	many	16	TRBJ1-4	TGTGCCAGTAGCGATGACCCTAAGGGATGGGGTGAAAAACTGTTTTTT	CASSDDPKGWGEKLFF
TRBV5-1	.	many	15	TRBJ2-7	TGCGCCAGCAGCCTTGCAGGCGCTAGCTCGTACGAGCAGTACTTC	CASSLAGASSYEQYF
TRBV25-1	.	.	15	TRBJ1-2	TGTGCCAGCAGTGAATATGAGGGGGTCGACTATGGCTACACCTTC	CASSEYEGVDYGYTF
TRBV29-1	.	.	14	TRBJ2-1	TGCAGCTGGAGGAGGGTCAGGTCGGAGGGTGAGCAGTTCTTC	CSWRRVRSEGEQFF
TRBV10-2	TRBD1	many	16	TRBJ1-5	TGCGCCAGCAGTGATCAGGGGGCTTATAGCAATCAGCCCCAGCATTTT	CASSDQGAYSNQPQHF
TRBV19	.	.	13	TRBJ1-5	TGTGCCAGTAGTATCTCTTCGAATCGGCCCCAGCATTTT	CASSISSNRPQHF
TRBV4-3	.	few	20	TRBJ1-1	TGCGCCAGCAGCCAAGATCCCCCGACCCCCGGAACAGTCATGAACACTGAAGCTTTCTTT	CASSQDPPTPGTVMNTEAFF
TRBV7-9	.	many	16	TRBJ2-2	TGTGCCAGCAGCTTACGCGGGTGCTGCAACACCGGGGAGCTGTTTTTT	CASSLRGCCNTGELFF
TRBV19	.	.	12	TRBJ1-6	TGTGCCAGTAGCAGGGGAACTTCACCCCTCCACTTT	CASSRGTSPLHF
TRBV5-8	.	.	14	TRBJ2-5	TGCGCCAGCAGCCAAGGCCAAGGAGGAGGGACCCAGTACTTC	CASSQGQGGGTQYF
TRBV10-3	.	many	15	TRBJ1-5	TGTGCCATCAGCGTGACAGGAGATAGCAATCAGCCCCAGCATTTT	CAISVTGDSNQPQHF
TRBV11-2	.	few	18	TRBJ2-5	TGTGCCAGCAGCTTAGGGCTCAGAAGTAACGCCCCCCAAGAGACCCAGTACTTC	CASSLGLRSNAPQETQYF
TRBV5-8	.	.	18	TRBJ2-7	TGTGCCAGCAGCTTGTTAGAGGTTTACCGGGACGGAAACTACGAGCAGTACTTC	CASSLLEVYRDGNYEQYF
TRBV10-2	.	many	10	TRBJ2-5	TGCGCCAGCAGTGACGGGACCCAGTACTTC	CASSDGTQYF
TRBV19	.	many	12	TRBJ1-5	TGTGCCAGTAGTATTTTCAGGCAGCCCCAGCATTTT	CASSIFRQPQHF
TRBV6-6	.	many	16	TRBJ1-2	TGTGCCAGCAGTTACTCTGGGGGCCAGGGGAACTATGGCTACACCTTC	CASSYSGGQGNYGYTF
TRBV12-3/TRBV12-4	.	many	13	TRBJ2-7	TGTGCCAGCAGTGACTACGACGGATACGAGCAGTACTTC	CASSDYDGYEQYF
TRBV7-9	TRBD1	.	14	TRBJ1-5	TGTGCCAGCAGCAGTACGGACAGGGGACGCCCCCAGCATTTT	CASSSTDRGRPQHF
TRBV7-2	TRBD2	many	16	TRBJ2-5	TGTGCCAGCAGAATCGGCGGGGGGGGGGACGGAGAGACCCAGTACTTC	CASRIGGGGDGETQYF
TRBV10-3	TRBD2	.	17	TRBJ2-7	TGTGCCAGCAGTTACCCGCCGATTAGCGGGAGAACCCACGAGCAGTACTTC	CASSYPPISGRTHEQYF
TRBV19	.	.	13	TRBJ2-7	TGTGCCAGTGCCCCCCAGGGAGTTCACGAGCAGTACTTC	CASAPQGVHEQYF
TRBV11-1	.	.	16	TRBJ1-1	TGTGCCAGCAGCTCCAGTTTTGTCGGGGCGAACACTGGAGCTTTCTTT	CASSSSFVGANTGAFF
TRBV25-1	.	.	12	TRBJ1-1	TGTGCCAGCAGAGAAAGTGGGACTGAAGCTTTCTTT	CASRESGTEAFF
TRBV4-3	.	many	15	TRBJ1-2	TGCGCCAGCAGCCAAGATCGCGGCAGCCTCTATGGCTACACCTTC	CASSQDRGSLYGYTF
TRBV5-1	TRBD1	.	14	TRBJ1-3	TGCGCCAGCAGAATAGGGGGCGTTGGAAACACCATATATTTT	CASRIGGVGNTIYF
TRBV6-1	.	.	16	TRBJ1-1	TGTGCCAGCATTGCCAGGATCATGAAAATGAACACTGAAGCTTTCTTT	CASIARIMKMNTEAFF
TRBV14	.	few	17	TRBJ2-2	TGTGCCAGCAGCCAAGGGTTGGGCAGGATAATCACCGGGGAGCTGTTTTTT	CASSQGLGRIITGELFF
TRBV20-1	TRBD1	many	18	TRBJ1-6	TGCAGTGCTAGAGGGGTGCTGGGGGGACAGGGAGATAATTCACCCCTCCACTTT	CSARGVLGGQGDNSPLHF
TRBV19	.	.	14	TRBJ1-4	TGTGCCAGTAGTATAGTCCGGGCGGATGAAAAACTGTTTTTT	CASSIVRADEKLFF
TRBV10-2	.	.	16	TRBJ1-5	TGCGCCAGCAGTCGTGAAGGGGTCGGGGAAGGACAGCCCCAGCATTTT	CASSREGVGEGQPQHF
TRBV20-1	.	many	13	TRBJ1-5	TGCAGTGCTAGAGTTCAGGGAGGTCAGCCCCAGCATTTT	CSARVQGGQPQHF
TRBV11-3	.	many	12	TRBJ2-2	TGTGCCAGCAGCTTACGATTCGGGGAGCTGTTTTTT	CASSLRFGELFF
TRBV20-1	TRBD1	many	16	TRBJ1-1	TGCAGTGCTAGGCCCCCTGGGACAGGATTGAACACTGAAGCTTTCTTT	CSARPPGTGLNTEAFF
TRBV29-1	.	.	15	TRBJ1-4	TGCAGCGGATCCTATGGGGGCGGCGATAATGAAAAACTGTTTTTT	CSGSYGGGDNEKLFF
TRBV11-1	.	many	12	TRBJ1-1	TGTGCCAGCAGCACCCCACTTGGATGGGCTTTCTTT	CASSTPLGWAFF
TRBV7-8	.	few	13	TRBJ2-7	TGTGCCAGCAGCTCTCCAGATAACTACGAGCAGTACTTC	CASSSPDNYEQYF